This entry describes one TCR beta chain. Its antigen is unknown. The data were taken from a study of blood T cells in healthy people across ages. Findings and limits, study-wide: Roughly linear age-related decline in beta diversity appeared, significant by age 40.

Individuals who donated were healthy Caucasians from Russia aged about 6 to 95. Staff drew 9 to 10 milliliters of peripheral blood from each donor. With a J-beta primer mix and a sample-barcoded 5' primer, a second PCR ran 7 to 11 cycles. Via MiXCR, TCRdb re-called the 5' RACE reads, giving one row per CDR3 protein. The sample includes about 680,000 distinct CDR3 sequences, roughly 50% seen only once; the top ten take around a third. Germline CDR1 is LGHNA and CDR2 is YSLEER. V was pared by 0 bases and J by 1 base, with 9 bases of the junction left unmatched. This CDR3 is 18 amino acids long. This TCR was recovered from an older woman in good health. The J gene is TRBJ2-3, the V gene TRBV4-3; 8 bases agree with TRBD1. Material for sequencing was blood. Here the CDR3 DNA reads TGCGCCAGCAGCCAAGAGTGGGTCGGGACAGGAGGCACAGATACGCAGTATTTT. Protein sequence: CASSQEWVGTGGTDTQYF.